These T cell receptor beta chains were read from a single sample in a study of cytomegalovirus exposure and HLA in healthy donors. Only in-frame clones appear in the TCRdb table, and some are missing; sequencing was by immunoSEQ multiplex PCR. The sample includes some 150,000 clones, 79% of them seen just once. Sequencing was carried out using PBMCs. These receptors were taken from a man aged 50 to 59 in good health and CMV-seropositive. CDR3s include the opening cysteine and the closing phenylalanine or tryptophan. Each record gives: clone size, D gene, J gene, V gene, CDR3 protein, CDR3 DNA. D genes are given only for firm matches. Part of the rows lack a size; the others show once, few, many or a class for expanded clones.

.	.	TRBJ2-7	TRBV7-8	CASSLADSYEQYF	TGTGCCAGCAGCTTAGCCGACAGCTACGAGCAGTACTTC
.	.	TRBJ2-2	TRBV21-1	CASSRTPKGQGGTGELFF	TGTGCCAGCAGCAGGACCCCTAAAGGACAGGGCGGAACCGGGGAGCTGTTTTTT
.	.	TRBJ2-5	TRBV15	CATSRVDRQETQYF	TGTGCCACCAGCAGAGTTGACAGACAAGAGACCCAGTACTTC
.	TRBD2	TRBJ2-1	TRBV11-1	CASSSWRLAGDNEQFF	TGTGCCAGCAGCTCATGGCGACTAGCTGGGGACAATGAGCAGTTCTTC
.	.	TRBJ2-3	TRBV5-1	CASSFQEGTDTQYF	TGCGCCAGCAGCTTTCAAGAGGGCACAGATACGCAGTATTTT
few	.	TRBJ2-5	TRBV5-8	CASRQDGETQYF	TGTGCCAGCAGACAGGATGGCGAGACCCAGTACTTC
.	TRBD2	TRBJ2-1	TRBV7-6	CASRQLPGTSGRGSYNEQFF	TGTGCCAGCAGACAACTCCCCGGGACTAGCGGGAGGGGCTCCTACAATGAGCAGTTCTTC
.	.	TRBJ1-2	TRBV5-8	CASSFAGGDYGYTF	TGTGCCAGCAGCTTCGCGGGAGGGGACTATGGCTACACCTTC
.	.	TRBJ2-3	TRBV5-1	CASSLVGVGTDTQYF	TGCGCCAGCAGCTTGGTAGGGGTGGGCACAGATACGCAGTATTTT
medium-sized	.	TRBJ2-2	TRBV5-5	CASRPRPRQGNTGELFF	TGTGCCAGCAGACCCCGGCCACGACAAGGGAACACCGGGGAGCTGTTTTTT
.	TRBD1	TRBJ1-5	TRBV28	CASRTTGGFNQPQHF	TGTGCCAGCAGAACGACAGGGGGGTTCAATCAGCCCCAGCATTTT
.	.	TRBJ2-7	TRBV30	CAWSGQYEQYF	TGTGCCTGGAGTGGCCAGTACGAGCAGTACTTC
few	TRBD2	TRBJ2-7	TRBV14	CASSQEEWPSGSRYEQYF	TGTGCCAGCAGCCAAGAGGAATGGCCTAGCGGGAGCCGATACGAGCAGTACTTC
.	TRBD2	TRBJ2-5	TRBV10-3	CAAGTSFAMETQYF	TGTGCCGCGGGGACTAGTTTTGCAATGGAGACCCAGTACTTC
.	TRBD2	TRBJ2-1	TRBV4-2	CASSRRLAGNSYNEQFF	TGTGCCAGCAGCCGAAGACTAGCGGGTAACTCCTACAATGAGCAGTTCTTC
.	.	TRBJ2-5	TRBV6-5	CASSPLSVYETQYF	TGTGCCAGCAGCCCCCTGTCGGTTTACGAGACCCAGTACTTC
.	.	TRBJ2-4	TRBV6-6	CASSSGRRGLQNIQYF	TGTGCCAGCAGTTCGGGACGGCGGGGGCTCCAAAACATTCAGTACTTC
.	TRBD1	TRBJ2-2	TRBV14	CASRETGAGELFF	TGTGCCAGCAGGGAGACAGGGGCCGGGGAGCTGTTTTTT
.	.	TRBJ2-4	TRBV28	CASSPLSDINIQYF	TGTGCCAGCAGTCCCCTGAGTGATATAAACATTCAGTACTTC
once	TRBD2	TRBJ2-3	TRBV28	CASSLGLAGDPDTQYF	TGTGCCAGCAGTCTAGGACTAGCGGGAGATCCAGATACGCAGTATTTT
.	TRBD2	TRBJ2-1	TRBV5-1	CASSLRLAGGLDEQFF	TGCGCCAGCAGCTTGAGACTAGCGGGGGGCCTCGATGAGCAGTTCTTC
.	TRBD1	TRBJ1-4	TRBV9	CASSVEGQGTEKLFF	TGTGCCAGCAGCGTAGAGGGACAGGGTACTGAAAAACTGTTTTTT
.	.	TRBJ2-3	TRBV9	CASSVALRDTDTQYF	TGTGCCAGCAGCGTAGCTCTCAGGGACACAGATACGCAGTATTTT
few	.	TRBJ1-2	TRBV18	CASSPDSNYGYTF	TGTGCCAGCTCACCGGACAGTAACTATGGCTACACCTTC
.	TRBD2	TRBJ2-3	TRBV4-1	CASSWAGDTDTQYF	TGCGCCAGCAGCTGGGCGGGAGACACAGATACGCAGTATTTT
few	TRBD1	TRBJ1-1	TRBV19	CASSDRGLNTEAFF	TGTGCCAGTAGTGACAGGGGGTTGAACACTGAAGCTTTCTTT
.	TRBD2	TRBJ2-1	TRBV10-3	CATVGGDPHNEQFF	TGTGCCACCGTGGGGGGGGACCCCCATAATGAGCAGTTCTTC
.	.	TRBJ2-1	TRBV5-4	CAYHELASSYNEQFF	TGTGCCTACCACGAGCTGGCTAGCTCCTACAATGAGCAGTTCTTC
.	.	TRBJ1-3	TRBV2	CASSEGRGRGNTIYF	TGTGCCAGCAGTGAAGGCAGGGGCAGGGGAAACACCATATATTTT
.	TRBD2	TRBJ2-2	TRBV9	CASSSRGDANTGELFF	TGTGCCAGCAGCTCCCGGGGGGACGCGAACACCGGGGAGCTGTTTTTT
.	.	TRBJ2-6	TRBV6-1	CASSELDSSGANVLTF	TGTGCCAGCAGTGAACTGGACAGCTCTGGGGCCAACGTCCTGACTTTC
.	TRBD1	TRBJ2-5	TRBV5-1	CASSSPGQGEETQYF	TGCGCCAGCAGCTCACCGGGACAGGGCGAGGAGACCCAGTACTTC